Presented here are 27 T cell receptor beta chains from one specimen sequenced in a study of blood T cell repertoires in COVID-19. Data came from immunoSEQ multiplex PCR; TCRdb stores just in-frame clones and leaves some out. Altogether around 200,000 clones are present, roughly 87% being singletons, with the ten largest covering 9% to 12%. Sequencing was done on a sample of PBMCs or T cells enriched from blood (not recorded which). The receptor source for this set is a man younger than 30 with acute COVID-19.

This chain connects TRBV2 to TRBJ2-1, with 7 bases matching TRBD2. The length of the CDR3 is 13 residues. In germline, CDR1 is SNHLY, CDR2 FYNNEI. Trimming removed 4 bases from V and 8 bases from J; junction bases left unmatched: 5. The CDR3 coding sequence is TGTGCCAGCAGTGGCGGGGAGGGTGATGAGCAGTTCTTC. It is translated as CASSGGEGDEQFF.

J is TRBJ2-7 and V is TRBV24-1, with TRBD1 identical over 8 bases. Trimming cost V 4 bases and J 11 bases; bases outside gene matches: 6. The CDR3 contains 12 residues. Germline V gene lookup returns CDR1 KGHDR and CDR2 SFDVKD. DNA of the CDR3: TGTGCCACCAGTGACTGGACAGGGACAGAGTACTTC. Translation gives CATSDWTGTEYF.

CDR3 in DNA: TGTGCCAGTAGTGCCCCACAGAACACTGAAGCTTTCTTT. Encoded protein: CASSAPQNTEAFF. The rearrangement links TRBV19 to TRBJ1-1; D uncertain. V lost 5 bases, J lost 1 base, and 8 bases lay in between. The CDR3 consists of 13 residues. Looked up from germline, CDR1 is LNHDA and CDR2 is SQIVND (reference sequence).

CDR3 sequence (DNA): TGTGCCAGCAGTTACGCGGGCTCCTACGAGCAGTACTTC. It is translated as CASSYAGSYEQYF. This sequence joins TRBV6-5 and TRBJ2-7, with D maybe TRBD2 (5 bases). Germline CDR1 and CDR2: MNHEY and SVGAGI. The V end was cut by 2 bases, the J end by 0 bases, with 5 bases between. The CDR3 spans 13 residues.

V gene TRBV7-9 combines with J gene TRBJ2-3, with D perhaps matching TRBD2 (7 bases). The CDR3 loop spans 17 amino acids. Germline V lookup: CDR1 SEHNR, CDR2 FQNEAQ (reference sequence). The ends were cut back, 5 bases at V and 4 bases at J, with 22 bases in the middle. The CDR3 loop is CASSPPARGGAADTQYF. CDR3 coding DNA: TGTGCCAGCAGCCCACCCGCGAGAGGGGGGGCAGCAGATACGCAGTATTTT.

CDR3 DNA sequence: TGTGCCAGCAGCGTAGTAGTTTCCGGACTAGCGGGAGGGTTGGATGAGCAGTTCTTC. Amino acid sequence: CASSVVVSGLAGGLDEQFF. The chain is built from TRBV9 and TRBJ2-1, with 15 bases fitting TRBD2. CDR1 and CDR2 (germline): SGDLS, YYNGEE. Trimming took 0 bases from V and 8 from J; bases not matched to a gene: 12. This CDR3 is 19 amino acids long. Drawing the rest from reference TRBV9 and TRBJ2-1, the complete variable domain is DSGVTQTPKHLITATGQRVTLRCSPRSGDLSVYWYQQSLDQGLQFLIQYYNGEERAKGNILERFSAQQFPDLHSELNLSSLELGDSALYFCASSVVVSGLAGGLDEQFFGPGTRLTVL.

Here the CDR3 DNA reads TGTGCCAGCAGTGATGCCCAGCGGGGGGTCTACGAGCAGTACTTC. Amino acids: CASSDAQRGVYEQYF. This chain links TRBV2 with TRBJ2-7, with 9 bases identical to TRBD2. In germline, CDR1 is SNHLY, CDR2 FYNNEI. The CDR3 length is 15 residues. V shed 3 bases, J shed 3 bases, and the junction held 6 bases outside the gene matches. Drawing the rest from reference TRBV2 and TRBJ2-7, the complete variable domain is EPEVTQTPSHQVTQMGQEVILRCVPISNHLYFYWYRQILGQKVEFLVSFYNNEISEKSEIFDDQFSVERPDGSNFTLKIRSTKLEDSAMYFCASSDAQRGVYEQYFGPGTRLTVT.

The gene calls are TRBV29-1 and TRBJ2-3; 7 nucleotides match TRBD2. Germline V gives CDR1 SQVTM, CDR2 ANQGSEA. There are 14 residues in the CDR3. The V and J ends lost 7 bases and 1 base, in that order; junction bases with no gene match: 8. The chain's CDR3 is CSGAREGGTDTQYF. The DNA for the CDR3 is TGCAGCGGGGCCAGGGAGGGCGGCACAGATACGCAGTATTTT.

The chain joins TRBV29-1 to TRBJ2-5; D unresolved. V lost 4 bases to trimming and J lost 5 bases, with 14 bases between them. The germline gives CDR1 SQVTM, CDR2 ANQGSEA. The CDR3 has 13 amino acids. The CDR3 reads CSVGGRNGETQYF. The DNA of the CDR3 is TGCAGCGTTGGAGGTCGTAATGGTGAGACCCAGTACTTC.

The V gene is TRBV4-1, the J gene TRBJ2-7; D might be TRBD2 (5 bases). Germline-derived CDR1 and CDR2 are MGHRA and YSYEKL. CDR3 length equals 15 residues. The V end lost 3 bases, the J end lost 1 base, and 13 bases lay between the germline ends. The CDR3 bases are TGCGCCAGCAGCCAGGGGAGCGGCAATTCCTACGAGCAGTACTTC. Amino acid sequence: CASSQGSGNSYEQYF.

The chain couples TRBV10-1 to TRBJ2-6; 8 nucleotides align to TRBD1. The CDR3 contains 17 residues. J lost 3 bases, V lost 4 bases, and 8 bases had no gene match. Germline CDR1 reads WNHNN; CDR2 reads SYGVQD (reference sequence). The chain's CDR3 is CASSGDRGDYGANVLTF. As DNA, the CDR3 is TGCGCCAGCAGTGGAGACAGGGGAGACTATGGGGCCAACGTCCTGACTTTC.

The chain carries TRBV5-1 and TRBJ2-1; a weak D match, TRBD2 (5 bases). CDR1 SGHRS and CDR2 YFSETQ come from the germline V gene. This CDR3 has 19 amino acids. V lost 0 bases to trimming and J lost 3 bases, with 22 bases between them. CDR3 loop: CASSLAGTRATGFYNEQFF. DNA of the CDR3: TGCGCCAGCAGCTTGGCCGGCACAAGGGCCACGGGGTTCTACAATGAGCAGTTCTTC.

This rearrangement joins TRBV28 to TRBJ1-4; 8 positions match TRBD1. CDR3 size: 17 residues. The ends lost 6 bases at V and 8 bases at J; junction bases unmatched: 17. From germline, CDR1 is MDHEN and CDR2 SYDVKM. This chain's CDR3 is CASSPRPQGASAEKLFF. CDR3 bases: TGTGCCAGCAGCCCGAGACCCCAGGGGGCATCCGCGGAAAAACTGTTTTTT. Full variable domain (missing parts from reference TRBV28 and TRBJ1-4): DVKVTQSSRYLVKRTGEKVFLECVQDMDHENMFWYRQDPGLGLRLIYFSYDVKMKEKGDIPEGYSVSREKKERFSLILESASTNQTSMYLCASSPRPQGASAEKLFFGSGTQLSVL.

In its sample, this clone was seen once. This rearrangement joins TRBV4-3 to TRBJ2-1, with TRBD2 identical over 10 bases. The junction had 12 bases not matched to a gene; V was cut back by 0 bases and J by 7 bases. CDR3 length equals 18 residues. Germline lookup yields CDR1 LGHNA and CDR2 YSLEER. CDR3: CASSQDWLAGEKPNEQFF. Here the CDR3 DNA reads TGCGCCAGCAGCCAAGATTGGCTAGCGGGAGAAAAGCCGAATGAGCAGTTCTTC.

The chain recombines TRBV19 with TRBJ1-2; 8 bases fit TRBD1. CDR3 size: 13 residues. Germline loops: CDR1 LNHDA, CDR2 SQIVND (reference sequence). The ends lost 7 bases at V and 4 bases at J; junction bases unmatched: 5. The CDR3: CASKGRGLYGYTF. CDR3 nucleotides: TGTGCCAGTAAGGGCAGGGGGCTCTATGGCTACACCTTC.

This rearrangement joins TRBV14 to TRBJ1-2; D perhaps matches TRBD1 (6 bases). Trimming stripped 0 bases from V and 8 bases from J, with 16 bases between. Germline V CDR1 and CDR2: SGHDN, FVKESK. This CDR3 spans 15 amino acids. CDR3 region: CASSQENWGQGGYTF. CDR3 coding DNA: TGTGCCAGCAGCCAAGAGAATTGGGGGCAGGGAGGCTACACCTTC.

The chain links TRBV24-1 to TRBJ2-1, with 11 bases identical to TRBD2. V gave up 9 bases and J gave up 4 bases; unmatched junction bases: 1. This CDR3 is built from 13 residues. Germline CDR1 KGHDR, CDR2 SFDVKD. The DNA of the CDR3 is TGTGCCACCGGGACTAGCGGATACAATGAGCAGTTCTTC. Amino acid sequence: CATGTSGYNEQFF.

DNA of the CDR3: TGCGCCAGCAGCCAAGATCCCCCAGGGGGGAATCAAGAGACCCAGTACTTC. Amino acids: CASSQDPPGGNQETQYF. This chain links TRBV4-1 with TRBJ2-5, with D possibly matching TRBD1 (7 bases). Germline V gene lookup returns CDR1 MGHRA and CDR2 YSYEKL. The CDR3 has 17 residues. V lost 0 bases, J lost 2 bases, and 16 bases lay in between.

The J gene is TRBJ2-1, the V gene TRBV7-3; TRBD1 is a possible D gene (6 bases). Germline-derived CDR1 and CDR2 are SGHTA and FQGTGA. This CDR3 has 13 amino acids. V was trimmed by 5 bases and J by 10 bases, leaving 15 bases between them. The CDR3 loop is CASSRYTGNEQFF. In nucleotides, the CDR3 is TGTGCCAGCAGCCGCTATACAGGGAACGAGCAGTTCTTC.

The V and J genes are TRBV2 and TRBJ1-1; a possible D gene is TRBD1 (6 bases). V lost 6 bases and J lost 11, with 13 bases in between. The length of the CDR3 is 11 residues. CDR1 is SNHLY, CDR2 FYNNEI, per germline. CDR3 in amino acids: CASSPQGWAFF. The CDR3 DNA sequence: TGTGCCAGCAGCCCGCAGGGGTGGGCTTTCTTT.

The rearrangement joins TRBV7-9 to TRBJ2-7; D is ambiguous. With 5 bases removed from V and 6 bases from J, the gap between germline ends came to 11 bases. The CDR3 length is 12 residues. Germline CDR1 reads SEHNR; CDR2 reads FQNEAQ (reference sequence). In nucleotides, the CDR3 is TGTGCCAGCAGCCCCCTAGTAACCGAGCAGTACTTC. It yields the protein CASSPLVTEQYF.

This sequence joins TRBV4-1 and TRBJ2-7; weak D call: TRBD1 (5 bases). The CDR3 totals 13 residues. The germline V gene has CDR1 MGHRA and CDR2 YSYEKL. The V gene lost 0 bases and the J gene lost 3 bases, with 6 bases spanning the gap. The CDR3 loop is CASSQDDSYEQYF. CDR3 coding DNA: TGCGCCAGCAGCCAAGATGACAGCTACGAGCAGTACTTC.

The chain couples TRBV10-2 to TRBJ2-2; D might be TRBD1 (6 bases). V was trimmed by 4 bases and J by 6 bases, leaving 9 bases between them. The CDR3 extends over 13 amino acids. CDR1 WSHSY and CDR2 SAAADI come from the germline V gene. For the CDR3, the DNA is TGCGCCAGCAGTGCACAGGGTGCCGGGGAGCTGTTTTTT. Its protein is CASSAQGAGELFF.

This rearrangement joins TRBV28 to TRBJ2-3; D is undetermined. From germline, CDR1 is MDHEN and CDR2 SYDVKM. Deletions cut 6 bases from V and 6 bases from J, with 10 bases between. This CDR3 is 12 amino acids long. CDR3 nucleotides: TGTGCCAGCAGCCGAGATTCCGATACGCAGTATTTT. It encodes CASSRDSDTQYF. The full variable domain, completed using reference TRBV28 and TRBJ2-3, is DVKVTQSSRYLVKRTGEKVFLECVQDMDHENMFWYRQDPGLGLRLIYFSYDVKMKEKGDIPEGYSVSREKKERFSLILESASTNQTSMYLCASSRDSDTQYFGPGTRLTVL.

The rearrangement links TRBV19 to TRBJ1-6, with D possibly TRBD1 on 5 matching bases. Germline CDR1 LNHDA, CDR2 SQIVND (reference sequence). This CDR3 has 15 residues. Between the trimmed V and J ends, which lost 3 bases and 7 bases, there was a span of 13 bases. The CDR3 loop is CASSIRGLENSPLHF. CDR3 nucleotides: TGTGCCAGTAGTATCCGGGGACTTGAGAATTCACCCCTCCACTTT. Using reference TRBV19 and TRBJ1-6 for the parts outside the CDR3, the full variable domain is DGGITQSPKYLFRKEGQNVTLSCEQNLNHDAMYWYRQDPGQGLRLIYYSQIVNDFQKGDIAEGYSVSREKKESFPLTVTSAQKNPTAFYLCASSIRGLENSPLHFGNGTRLTVT.

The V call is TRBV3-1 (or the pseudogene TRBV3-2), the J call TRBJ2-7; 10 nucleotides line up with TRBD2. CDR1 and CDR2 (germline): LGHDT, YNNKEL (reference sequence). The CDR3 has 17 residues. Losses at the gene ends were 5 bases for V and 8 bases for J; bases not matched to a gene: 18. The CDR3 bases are TGTGCCAGCAGCTACGAGACCTTAGCGGGAGGAGGAAGGAAGCAGTACTTC. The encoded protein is CASSYETLAGGGRKQYF.

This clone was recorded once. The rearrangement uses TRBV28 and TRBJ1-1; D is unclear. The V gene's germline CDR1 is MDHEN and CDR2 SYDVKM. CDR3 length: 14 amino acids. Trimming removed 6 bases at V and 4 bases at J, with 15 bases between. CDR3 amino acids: CASSEGLEGTEAFF. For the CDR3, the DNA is TGTGCCAGCAGCGAAGGCCTTGAGGGCACTGAAGCTTTCTTT. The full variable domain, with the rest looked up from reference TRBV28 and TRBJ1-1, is DVKVTQSSRYLVKRTGEKVFLECVQDMDHENMFWYRQDPGLGLRLIYFSYDVKMKEKGDIPEGYSVSREKKERFSLILESASTNQTSMYLCASSEGLEGTEAFFGQGTRLTVV.